This entry lists 6 T cell receptor beta chains sequenced from one sample in a study of blood T cells in healthy people across ages (dated by TCRdb to the mid-2010s). The library was produced with 5' RACE. Sequencing instrument: Illumina HiSeq 2500. The second PCR ran for about 6 to 12 cycles and used a J-beta primer mix along with a sample-barcoded 5' primer. TCRdb's own reprocessing of the public reads used fastp at Q25 and MiXCR and kept productive beta chains. Every CDR3 protein is listed once, alongside the most common genes and DNA of its rows. For this sample there are about 670,000 distinct CDR3 sequences; around two fifths appear just once. The top ten clonotypes cover 25% to 30% of the sample. Sequencing was performed on blood. The receptors stem from an elderly man in good health.

On this clonotype: The junction shows a germline mismatch at one end, possibly a read error. The rearrangement joins TRBV12-3 or TRBV12-4 to TRBJ2-1; TRBD2 aligns across 7 bases. The J call is uncertain, as TRBJ2-7 better fits the DNA end. The CDR3 has 15 amino acids. The CDR3 region is CDSSFFRGSANEQYF. DNA of the CDR3: TGTGACAGCAGTTTTTTCCGCGGGAGCGCAAATGAGCAGTACTTC.

CDR3 loop: CSASEGGQINTGELFF. Here the CDR3 DNA reads TGCAGTGCTAGCGAGGGAGGACAGATAAACACCGGGGAGCTGTTTTTT. The chain couples TRBV20-1 to TRBJ2-2; TRBD1 or TRBD2 may be the D gene (6 bases each). Per germline, CDR1 DFQATT and CDR2 SNEGSKA (reference sequence). The V end was cut by 3 bases, the J end by 2 bases, with 16 bases between. The CDR3 loop spans 16 amino acids.

This clonotype was observed a handful of times. The chain employs TRBV18 and TRBJ1-2; no firm D call. CDR1 KGHSH and CDR2 LQKENI come from the germline V gene. There are 14 residues in the CDR3. V lost 0 bases, J lost 7 bases, and 12 bases lay in between. The CDR3 DNA is TGTGCCAGCTCACCACCTAGCTGGCCCCTTGGCTACACCTTC. It yields the protein CASSPPSWPLGYTF.

The V and J genes are TRBV11-2 and TRBJ1-5; D is unclear. The germline gives CDR1 SGHAT, CDR2 FQNNGV. The CDR3 is 16 amino acids. The germline V and J ends were trimmed by 1 base and 2 bases, with 12 bases remaining between them. CDR3 in amino acids: CASSLGMGSGNQPQHF. The CDR3 region has the DNA TGTGCCAGCAGCTTAGGGATGGGGTCAGGCAATCAGCCCCAGCATTTT.

This clonotype was counted many times. J is TRBJ2-7 and V is TRBV6-2 or TRBV6-3; D may be TRBD1 (6 bases). V lost 0 bases and J lost 6, with 9 bases in between. CDR1 MNHEY and CDR2 SVGEGT come from the germline V gene. The CDR3 is 13 amino acids. This CDR3 reads CASSYSRRGEQYF. CDR3 DNA sequence: TGTGCCAGCAGTTACTCGCGCAGGGGCGAGCAGTACTTC.

The J gene is TRBJ1-5, the V gene TRBV20-1; D gene unclear. The CDR3 spans 13 residues. Per the germline V gene, CDR1 is DFQATT and CDR2 is SNEGSKA (reference sequence). V shed 0 bases and J shed 5 bases, with 8 bases lying between them. The CDR3 here is CSARDPGDQPQHF. CDR3 DNA: TGCAGTGCTAGAGATCCGGGAGATCAGCCCCAGCATTTT.